This T cell receptor beta chain was identified in a study of technical replicates of blood from several donors. The CDR3 length is 12 residues. The ends were cut back, 3 bases at V and 8 bases at J, with 10 bases in the middle. CDR1 and CDR2 (germline): LNHDA, SQIVND (reference sequence). Data came from immunoSEQ multiplex PCR; TCRdb stores just in-frame clones and leaves some out. The sample has approximately 79,000 clones, roughly nine tenths seen once. This TCR derives from a human donor in good health. The sequencing sample was made of T cells isolated from PBMCs. The chain joins TRBV19 to TRBJ1-1; possibly TRBD1 for D (5 bases). The CDR3 protein is CASSILDSEAFF. In DNA form, the CDR3 reads TGTGCCAGTAGTATTTTAGACAGCGAAGCTTTCTTT.